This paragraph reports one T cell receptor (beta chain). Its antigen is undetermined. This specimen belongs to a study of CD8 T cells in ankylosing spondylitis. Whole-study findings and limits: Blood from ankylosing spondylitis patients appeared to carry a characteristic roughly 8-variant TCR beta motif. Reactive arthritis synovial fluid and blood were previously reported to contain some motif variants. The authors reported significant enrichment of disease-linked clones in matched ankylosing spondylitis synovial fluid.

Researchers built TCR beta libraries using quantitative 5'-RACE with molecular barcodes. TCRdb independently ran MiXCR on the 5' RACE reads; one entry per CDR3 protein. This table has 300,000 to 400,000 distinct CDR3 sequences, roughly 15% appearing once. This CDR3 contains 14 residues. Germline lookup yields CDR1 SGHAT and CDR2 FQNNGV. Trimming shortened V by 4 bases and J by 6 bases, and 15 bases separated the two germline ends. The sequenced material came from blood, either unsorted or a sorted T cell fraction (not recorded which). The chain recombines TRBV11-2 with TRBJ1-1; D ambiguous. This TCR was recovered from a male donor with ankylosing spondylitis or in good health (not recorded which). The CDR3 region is CASSSLPQSAEAFF. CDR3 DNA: TGTGCCAGCAGCTCCCTCCCACAATCGGCTGAAGCTTTCTTT.